The present TCR beta chain was sequenced within a study of PD-1 blockade in classical Hodgkin lymphoma. All trial patients relapsed after autologous stem cell transplantation. Findings and caveats of the study: Complete responders showed a baseline diversity that resembled the diversity of newly diagnosed patients. Relapsed/refractory patients reportedly had lower baseline diversity than newly diagnosed patients. Prior therapy or disease activity may underlie the repertoire differences, whose causes remain undefined. CD8+ TCR diversity did not rise significantly by C4D1, unlike CD4+.

The junction had 8 bases not matched to a gene; V was cut back by 4 bases and J by 3 bases. Germline-derived CDR1 and CDR2 are SGHRS and YFSETQ. The CDR3 loop spans 16 amino acids. This clone came up once. What it binds is not known. Only in-frame clones appear in the TCRdb table, and some are missing; sequencing was by immunoSEQ multiplex PCR. Among over 85,000 clones listed, roughly 79% were seen once. The specimen comprised peripheral blood mononuclear cells (PBMCs), sampled before the second cycle of nivolumab. The chain employs TRBV5-1 and TRBJ2-2; 8 bases are a match to TRBD2. The clonotype was recovered from a human donor with classical Hodgkin lymphoma. The CDR3 sequence: CASSRGGTSDTGELFF. As DNA, the CDR3 is TGCGCCAGCAGCCGCGGGGGGACTTCGGACACCGGGGAGCTGTTTTTT.